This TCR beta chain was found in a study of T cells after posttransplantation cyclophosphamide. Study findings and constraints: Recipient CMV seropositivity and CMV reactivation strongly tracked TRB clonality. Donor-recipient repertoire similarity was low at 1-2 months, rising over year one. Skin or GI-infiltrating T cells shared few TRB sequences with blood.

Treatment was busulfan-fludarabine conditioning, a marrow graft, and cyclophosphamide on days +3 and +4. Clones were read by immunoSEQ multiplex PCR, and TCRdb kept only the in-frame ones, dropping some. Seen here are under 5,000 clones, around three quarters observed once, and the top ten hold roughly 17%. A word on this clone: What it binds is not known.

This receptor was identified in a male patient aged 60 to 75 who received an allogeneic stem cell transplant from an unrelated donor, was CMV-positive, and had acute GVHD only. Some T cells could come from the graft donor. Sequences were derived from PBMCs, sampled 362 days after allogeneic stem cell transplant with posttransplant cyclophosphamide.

This chain's CDR3 is CASSRTQYEQYF. CDR3 bases: TGTGCCAGCAGCCGAACACAGTACGAGCAGTACTTC. The genes are TRBV4-2 and TRBJ2-7; D not resolved. The germline gives CDR1 LGHNA, CDR2 YNFKEQ. V dropped 4 bases and J dropped 4 bases, with 8 bases sitting between them. The CDR3 is made up of 12 amino acids.